This T cell receptor beta chain was captured by sequencing in a study of lymphopenia after photon versus proton radiotherapy (dated by TCRdb to the late 2010s). For the wider study: In patients with gastrointestinal tumors who developed high-grade lymphopenia, the study compared the immunological effects of photon radiation therapy with those of proton radiation therapy. A cohort of around 21 patients with gastrointestinal tumors who received either photon or proton therapy and subsequently developed lymphopenia was included. The goal of the study was to characterize the differences between the two radiation modalities in how they affect the immune system. Overall study outcomes, separate from this receptor: The survival association was assessed only in patients who died, and better survival with proton therapy was presented by the authors as a possibility rather than a demonstrated result. After the lymphocyte count nadir, photon-treated repertoires showed oligoclonal expansion, especially of CD8+ Temra cells, which drove the drop in diversity. During treatment, patients who received proton therapy stayed relatively stable, whereas patients who received photon therapy lost naive T cells and TCR diversity and gained effector/memory populations. Among patients across the cohort who died, overall survival time showed an inverse correlation with a larger post-nadir drop in TCR diversity.

The library was made by the immunoSEQ multiplex PCR assay. Alongside multiparametric flow cytometry, deep sequencing of rearranged TCR beta loci was used to profile the T cell repertoires. The table was pulled from immuneACCESS by TCRdb, which kept in-frame rearrangements only. Such tables lose some clones; where checked, under half of the loss comes from unresolved V genes, and the rest has no known cause. The sample records fewer than 20,000 clones, more than 85% of which are singletons. The top ten clones comprise more than 8% of the sample. As concerns this clone: Its cognate antigen has yet to be identified. The junction shows a germline mismatch at one end, possibly a read error.

The cysteine opens and the phenylalanine closes a CDR3 of 16 amino acids. Only the CDR3 portion is preserved as DNA: 48 bases, with reading frame beginning at the first base. CDR1 and CDR2 are drawn from the germline V gene: SNHLY, FYNNEI. Here the chain combines TRBV2 and TRBJ2-6; the D region possibly corresponds to TRBD1 (5 bases align). The sequence came from a man aged 65 to 85 with pancreatic cancer. Material: peripheral blood, obtained from a patient treated with proton-based radiotherapy. The DNA is TGTGCCAGCAGAGAAGGGCAGGGCTCTGGGGCCAACGTCCTGACTTTC. Its protein is CASREGQGSGANVLTF.